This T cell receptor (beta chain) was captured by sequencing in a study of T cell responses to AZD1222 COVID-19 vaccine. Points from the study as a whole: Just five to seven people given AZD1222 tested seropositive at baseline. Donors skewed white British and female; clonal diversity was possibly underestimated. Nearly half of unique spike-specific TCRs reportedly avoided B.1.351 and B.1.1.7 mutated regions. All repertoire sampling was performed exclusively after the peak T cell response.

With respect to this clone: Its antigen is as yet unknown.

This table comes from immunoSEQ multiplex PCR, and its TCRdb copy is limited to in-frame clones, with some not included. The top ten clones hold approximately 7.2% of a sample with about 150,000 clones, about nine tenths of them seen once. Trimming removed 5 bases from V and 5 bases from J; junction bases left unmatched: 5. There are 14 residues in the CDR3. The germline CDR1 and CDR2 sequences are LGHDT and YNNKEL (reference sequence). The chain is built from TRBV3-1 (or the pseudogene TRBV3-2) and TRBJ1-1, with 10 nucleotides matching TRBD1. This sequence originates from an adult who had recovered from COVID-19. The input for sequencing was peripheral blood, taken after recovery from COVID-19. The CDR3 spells CASSLGQGRTEAFF. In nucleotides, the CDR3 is TGTGCCAGCAGCTTGGGACAGGGGCGGACTGAAGCTTTCTTT.